Below, 16 T cell receptor beta chains from the same sample are listed, as sequenced in a study of early T cells in non-severe SARS-CoV-2 infection. TCRdb used MiXCR to reprocess the 5' RACE reads, holding one entry per CDR3 protein. The sample contains tens of thousands of distinct CDR3 sequences, less than 5% of which appear only once. Sequencing input: whole blood. Source of these receptors: an adult who was a healthcare worker with PCR-confirmed SARS-CoV-2 infection or an uninfected control (not recorded which).

This clonotype occurred many times. The chain joins TRBV7-3 to TRBJ2-3; D remains ambiguous. Trimming stripped 1 base from V and 3 bases from J, with 8 bases between. CDR3 size: 14 residues. The germline CDR1 and CDR2 sequences are SGHTA and FQGTGA. CDR3 residues: CASSLIGSTDTQYF. CDR3 nucleotide sequence: TGTGCCAGCAGCTTAATAGGCTCGACAGATACGCAGTATTTT.

This clonotype was detected ten times or more. V is TRBV10-3 and J is TRBJ1-5; D unclear. The CDR3 extends over 14 amino acids. CDR1 and CDR2 from the germline V gene are ENHRY and SYGVKD. The V gene lost 4 bases and the J gene lost 2 bases, with 9 bases spanning the gap. The CDR3 bases are TGTGCCATCAGTGTGTCCGGGGGCAATCAGCCCCAGCATTTT. This encodes CAISVSGGNQPQHF.

This clonotype was found many times. This chain uses TRBV25-1 with TRBJ2-3; the D is unclear. The CDR3 length is 15 residues. V was trimmed by 2 bases and J by 5 bases, leaving 14 bases between them. In germline, CDR1 is MGHDK, CDR2 SYGVNS. CDR3 loop: CASSEGEGKVDTQYF. The CDR3 DNA sequence: TGTGCCAGCAGTGAAGGCGAAGGGAAGGTAGATACGCAGTATTTT. Filled out from reference TRBV25-1 and TRBJ2-3, the complete variable domain reads EADIYQTPRYLVIGTGKKITLECSQTMGHDKMYWYQQDPGMELHLIHYSYGVNSTEKGDLSSESTVSRIRTEHFPLTLESARPSHTSQYLCASSEGEGKVDTQYFGPGTRLTVL.

This clonotype was counted ten times or more. The chain combines TRBV10-3 with TRBJ2-1; 10 bases fit TRBD2. This CDR3 contains 15 residues. Losses at the gene ends were 4 bases for V and 9 bases for J; bases not matched to a gene: 9. The germline gives CDR1 ENHRY, CDR2 SYGVKD. The CDR3 sequence: CAISGGLAGELEQFF. CDR3 bases: TGTGCCATCAGTGGTGGGCTAGCGGGGGAGCTTGAGCAGTTCTTC.

This clonotype was found many times. CDR3 in amino acids: CAIRTGGLNTEAFF. CDR3 sequence (DNA): TGTGCCATCCGGACAGGGGGCCTGAACACTGAAGCTTTCTTT. The chain combines TRBV6-2 or TRBV6-3 with TRBJ1-1; 11 bases match TRBD1. The CDR3 loop spans 14 amino acids. In germline, CDR1 is MNHEY, CDR2 SVGEGT. Trimming removed 10 bases from V and 0 bases from J; junction bases left unmatched: 4.

This clonotype has ten or more counts. The rearrangement joins TRBV6-5 to TRBJ2-7, with D possibly TRBD1 on 6 matching bases. V was shortened by 4 bases and J by 2 bases, with 15 bases between the two germline ends. CDR3 length: 15 residues. Germline assignment: CDR1 MNHEY and CDR2 SVGAGI. The CDR3, as DNA: TGTGCCAGCAGTTCCTCCTGGGACAAAACCTACGAGCAGTACTTC. Its protein product is CASSSSWDKTYEQYF.

This clonotype showed up many times. The chain joins TRBV18 to TRBJ1-2; 9 nucleotides agree with TRBD1. This CDR3 is built from 15 residues. Unmatched junction bases numbered 8, after V lost 6 bases and J lost 3 bases. Germline CDR1 and CDR2: KGHSH and LQKENI. CDR3 in amino acids: CASSYGTGIDYGYTF. The CDR3 coding sequence is TGTGCCAGCTCCTACGGGACAGGGATTGACTATGGCTACACCTTC.

There are a few counts of this clonotype. The genes are TRBV19 and TRBJ2-6; no firm D call. This CDR3 is 18 amino acids long. The germline V gene has CDR1 LNHDA and CDR2 SQIVND (reference sequence). Trimming stripped 6 bases from V and 1 base from J, with 19 bases between. The CDR3 nucleotides read TGTGCCAGTAGAGGAAGGGCCTCGGAGCTTTCTGGGGCCAACGTCCTGACTTTC. Encoded protein: CASRGRASELSGANVLTF.

The table lists this clonotype with many counts. CDR3 protein: CASTLNHPGRVNTEAFF. In DNA form, the CDR3 reads TGTGCCAGCACCTTAAACCATCCGGGACGGGTGAACACTGAAGCTTTCTTT. The chain couples TRBV6-5 to TRBJ1-1, with a tentative D call TRBD1 (5 bases). This CDR3 comprises 17 residues. Germline V lookup: CDR1 MNHEY, CDR2 SVGAGI. V dropped 7 bases and J dropped 0 bases, with 21 bases sitting between them.

This clonotype was picked up many times. The rearrangement joins TRBV5-4 to TRBJ2-1, with no clear D. Germline V lookup: CDR1 SGHNT, CDR2 YYREEE (reference sequence). The CDR3 consists of 15 residues. Trimming took 0 bases from V and 8 from J, leaving 15 bases between them. The CDR3 reads CASSLAGLRGDEQFF. Here the CDR3 DNA reads TGTGCCAGCAGCTTGGCCGGTCTCAGAGGCGATGAGCAGTTCTTC.

This clonotype was counted between two and nine times. The genes are TRBV4-3 and TRBJ1-5; no clear D gene. The CDR3 covers 13 residues. V gave up 1 base and J gave up 7 bases, with 8 bases separating them. The V gene's germline CDR1 is LGHNA and CDR2 YSLEER. CDR3 nucleotide sequence: TGCGCCAGCAGCCAAGGGATCCAACAGCCCCAGCATTTT. Amino acids: CASSQGIQQPQHF.

This clonotype was observed many times. The chain couples TRBV14 to TRBJ2-3; TRBD2 matches at 9 bases. With 1 base clipped from V and 5 bases from J, the junction kept 7 bases outside the gene matches. Germline loops: CDR1 SGHDN, CDR2 FVKESK. The CDR3 totals 16 residues. This CDR3 is CASSQGIAGEGDTQYF. As DNA, the CDR3 is TGTGCCAGCAGCCAAGGGATAGCGGGAGAGGGAGATACGCAGTATTTT.

The CDR3 loop reads CASSLAVGATTGELFF. DNA for the CDR3: TGCGCCAGCAGCTTGGCCGTGGGAGCAACAACCGGGGAGCTGTTTTTT. The chain employs TRBV5-1 and TRBJ2-2; TRBD2 might be the D (5 bases). CDR3 length equals 16 residues. Germline loops: CDR1 SGHRS, CDR2 YFSETQ. V lost 0 bases to trimming and J lost 5 bases, with 14 bases between them.

This clonotype was seen only a few times. This rearrangement joins TRBV5-1 to TRBJ1-1; a weak D match, TRBD1 (6 bases). CDR1 is SGHRS, CDR2 YFSETQ, per germline. There are 13 residues in the CDR3. The V gene lost 3 bases and the J gene lost 4 bases, with 10 bases spanning the gap. CDR3 nucleotides: TGCGCCAGCAGCTCGGGACAAGTCACTGAAGCTTTCTTT. Its protein is CASSSGQVTEAFF.

In this sample, this clonotype turned up many times. J is TRBJ2-1 and V is TRBV20-1; 10 nucleotides line up with TRBD2. This CDR3 is 16 amino acids long. The V gene's germline CDR1 is DFQATT and CDR2 SNEGSKA (reference sequence). After removal of 0 bases from V and 7 bases from J, the junction contained 9 bases not matched to a gene. The CDR3 sequence is CSARDHASGRGNEQFF. DNA for the CDR3: TGCAGTGCTAGAGATCACGCTAGCGGGAGAGGGAATGAGCAGTTCTTC.

This clonotype was observed many times. V gene TRBV28 combines with J gene TRBJ2-5; D gene uncertain. The V and J ends lost 8 bases and 2 bases respectively, with 9 bases between them. Germline values: CDR1 MDHEN, CDR2 SYDVKM. This CDR3 has 12 amino acids. CDR3: CASSGLQETQYF. In nucleotides, the CDR3 is TGTGCCAGCTCCGGGTTACAAGAGACCCAGTACTTC.